This is a list of T cell receptor beta chains from one sample in a study of blood T cell repertoires in COVID-19. Assay: immunoSEQ multiplex PCR; the TCRdb copy retains only in-frame clones and omits some. Here the sample spans about 270,000 clones, about nine tenths being singletons. The specimen sequenced was PBMCs or T cells enriched from blood (not recorded which). All receptors come from a woman in her forties with acute COVID-19. Both conserved end residues are part of each CDR3. The order of the fields is CDR3 protein, CDR3 DNA, clone size, V gene, J gene, D gene. The D gene is left open where the match is weak. The listing skips clone size in some rows; elsewhere it reads once, few, many or a size class.

CDR3 protein: CASSYSTQGARGYTF
CDR3 DNA: TGTGCCAGCAGTTACTCGACCCAGGGGGCGCGGGGCTACACCTTC
clone size: -
V gene: TRBV6-2/TRBV6-3
J gene: TRBJ1-2
D gene: TRBD1

CDR3 protein: CASSLGGRDSPLHF
CDR3 DNA: TGTGCCAGCAGCTTAGGGGGCAGAGATTCACCCCTCCACTTT
clone size: -
V gene: TRBV7-2
J gene: TRBJ1-6
D gene: -

CDR3 protein: CSAQYGTLGGF
CDR3 DNA: TGCAGTGCTCAGTACGGGACTCTTGGGGGCTTT
clone size: -
V gene: TRBV20-1
J gene: TRBJ1-1
D gene: -

CDR3 protein: CASSGGTSGRSGSYEQYF
CDR3 DNA: TGTGCCAGCAGCGGAGGGACTAGCGGGAGAAGTGGGTCCTACGAGCAGTACTTC
clone size: -
V gene: TRBV6-4
J gene: TRBJ2-7
D gene: TRBD2

CDR3 protein: CASSFTTGMNTEAFF
CDR3 DNA: TGTGCCAGCAGCTTTACGACAGGTATGAACACTGAAGCTTTCTTT
clone size: -
V gene: TRBV5-6
J gene: TRBJ1-1
D gene: -

CDR3 protein: CAWSVAGNQPQHF
CDR3 DNA: TGTGCCTGGAGTGTTGCAGGCAATCAGCCCCAGCATTTT
clone size: once
V gene: TRBV30
J gene: TRBJ1-5
D gene: -

CDR3 protein: CASHFLGGVNTEAFF
CDR3 DNA: TGTGCCAGCCACTTCCTGGGGGGGGTGAACACTGAAGCTTTCTTT
clone size: -
V gene: TRBV5-4
J gene: TRBJ1-1
D gene: -

CDR3 protein: CASSGASGYTGELFF
CDR3 DNA: TGTGCCAGCAGTGGGGCTAGCGGCTACACCGGGGAGCTGTTTTTT
clone size: -
V gene: TRBV2
J gene: TRBJ2-2
D gene: TRBD2

CDR3 protein: CASSGLSPLHF
CDR3 DNA: TGTGCCAGCAGTGGACTCTCGCCCCTCCACTTT
clone size: -
V gene: TRBV25-1
J gene: TRBJ1-6
D gene: -

CDR3 protein: CSAFMTGPTNEKLFF
CDR3 DNA: TGCAGCGCCTTCATGACAGGGCCTACTAATGAAAAACTGTTTTTT
clone size: few
V gene: TRBV29-1
J gene: TRBJ1-4
D gene: TRBD1

CDR3 protein: CASSLASGILNTEAFF
CDR3 DNA: TGTGCCAGCAGCTTGGCTTCGGGGATTCTGAACACTGAAGCTTTCTTT
clone size: -
V gene: TRBV5-5
J gene: TRBJ1-1
D gene: -

CDR3 protein: CASTPGLGNTDTQYF
CDR3 DNA: TGTGCCAGCACCCCGGGACTAGGGAACACAGATACGCAGTATTTT
clone size: -
V gene: TRBV5-4
J gene: TRBJ2-3
D gene: TRBD2

CDR3 protein: CASSFPRAGQETQYF
CDR3 DNA: TGTGCCAGCAGCTTCCCACGGGCAGGGCAAGAGACCCAGTACTTC
clone size: -
V gene: TRBV11-1
J gene: TRBJ2-5
D gene: -

CDR3 protein: CASSSPGQGTEAFF
CDR3 DNA: TGTGCCAGCAGCTCACCGGGACAGGGCACTGAAGCTTTCTTT
clone size: few
V gene: TRBV5-4
J gene: TRBJ1-1
D gene: TRBD1

CDR3 protein: CASSPGQALEQYF
CDR3 DNA: TGTGCCAGCAGTCCGGGACAGGCGCTGGAGCAGTACTTC
clone size: -
V gene: TRBV28
J gene: TRBJ2-7
D gene: TRBD1

CDR3 protein: CASSSGLAGGRTDTQYF
CDR3 DNA: TGTGCCAGCAGCTCGGGACTAGCGGGGGGTCGCACAGATACGCAGTATTTT
clone size: -
V gene: TRBV7-9
J gene: TRBJ2-3
D gene: TRBD2

CDR3 protein: CATSDPGVVGELFF
CDR3 DNA: TGTGCCACCAGTGATCCGGGGGTTGTCGGGGAGCTGTTTTTT
clone size: once
V gene: TRBV24-1
J gene: TRBJ2-2
D gene: -

CDR3 protein: CASSSAGRVTEAFF
CDR3 DNA: TGTGCCAGCAGCTCCGCAGGGAGGGTCACTGAAGCTTTCTTT
clone size: -
V gene: TRBV11-2
J gene: TRBJ1-1
D gene: -

CDR3 protein: CASSQTGSYEQYF
CDR3 DNA: TGTGCCAGCAGCCAGACGGGTTCCTACGAGCAGTACTTC
clone size: -
V gene: TRBV3-1/TRBV3-2
J gene: TRBJ2-7
D gene: -

CDR3 protein: CASNPGTSYNEQFF
CDR3 DNA: TGTGCCAGCAATCCGGGTACCTCCTACAATGAGCAGTTCTTC
clone size: -
V gene: TRBV18
J gene: TRBJ2-1
D gene: -

CDR3 protein: CAIRRGGHNSPLHF
CDR3 DNA: TGTGCCATCAGGAGGGGGGGGCATAATTCACCCCTCCACTTT
clone size: -
V gene: TRBV10-3
J gene: TRBJ1-6
D gene: -

CDR3 protein: CASSRGPRETQYF
CDR3 DNA: TGTGCCAGCAGTCGCGGGCCCCGGGAGACCCAGTACTTC
clone size: -
V gene: TRBV7-2
J gene: TRBJ2-5
D gene: -

CDR3 protein: CASSLSASGGQNEQYF
CDR3 DNA: TGTGCCAGCAGTTTATCTGCTAGCGGGGGGCAGAACGAGCAGTACTTC
clone size: -
V gene: TRBV27
J gene: TRBJ2-7
D gene: TRBD2

CDR3 protein: CASSFGRNTEAFF
CDR3 DNA: TGTGCCAGCAGTTTCGGGAGGAACACTGAAGCTTTCTTT
clone size: -
V gene: TRBV12-3/TRBV12-4
J gene: TRBJ1-1
D gene: -

CDR3 protein: CASRSTRGKTEAFF
CDR3 DNA: TGTGCCAGCAGAAGCACCAGGGGGAAGACTGAAGCTTTCTTT
clone size: -
V gene: TRBV2
J gene: TRBJ1-1
D gene: TRBD1

CDR3 protein: CASSLGALIFQETQYF
CDR3 DNA: TGTGCCAGCAGCTTAGGGGCCCTGATCTTCCAAGAGACCCAGTACTTC
clone size: once
V gene: TRBV7-2
J gene: TRBJ2-5
D gene: -

CDR3 protein: CASSLGQGYEQYF
CDR3 DNA: TGTGCCAGCAGCCTGGGACAGGGCTACGAGCAGTACTTC
clone size: few
V gene: TRBV14
J gene: TRBJ2-7
D gene: TRBD1

CDR3 protein: CASLKGTSGYEQYF
CDR3 DNA: TGTGCCAGCTTAAAGGGGACTAGCGGGTACGAGCAGTACTTC
clone size: few
V gene: TRBV28
J gene: TRBJ2-7
D gene: TRBD2

CDR3 protein: CASSPANTQNYGYTF
CDR3 DNA: TGCGCCAGCAGCCCGGCAAATACACAGAACTATGGCTACACCTTC
clone size: -
V gene: TRBV4-1
J gene: TRBJ1-2
D gene: -

CDR3 protein: CASSGQTYNEQFF
CDR3 DNA: TGTGCCAGCAGTGGGCAGACTTACAATGAGCAGTTCTTC
clone size: -
V gene: TRBV2
J gene: TRBJ2-1
D gene: -

CDR3 protein: CASSQAGEAFF
CDR3 DNA: TGTGCCAGCAGCCAAGCGGGGGAAGCTTTCTTT
clone size: -
V gene: TRBV7-2
J gene: TRBJ1-1
D gene: -